The source of this T cell receptor (beta chain) is a study of cytomegalovirus exposure and HLA in healthy donors. Use of 60 Vbeta and 13 Jbeta primers characterized the PCR. Sequencing was performed with immunoSEQ multiplex PCR; in TCRdb, only in-frame clones are kept and a portion is missing. The table lists about 200,000 clones, 60% to 80% of them singletons. Trimming removed 4 bases at V and 0 bases at J, with 9 bases between. Germline V gene lookup returns CDR1 SGHNT and CDR2 YYREEE (reference sequence). This CDR3 contains 14 residues. The rearrangement joins TRBV5-4 to TRBJ2-3; unclear D gene. Sequences were obtained from PBMCs. This TCR came from a man aged 18 to 29 in good health and CMV-seronegative. DNA of the CDR3: TGTGCCAGCAGCCCTGGCCAGAGCACAGATACGCAGTATTTT. Protein sequence: CASSPGQSTDTQYF. The full variable domain, with the rest looked up from reference TRBV5-4 and TRBJ2-3, is ETGVTQSPTHLIKTRGQQVTLRCSSQSGHNTVSWYQQALGQGPQFIFQYYREEENGRGNFPPRFSGLQFPNYSSELNVNALELDDSALYLCASSPGQSTDTQYFGPGTRLTVL.